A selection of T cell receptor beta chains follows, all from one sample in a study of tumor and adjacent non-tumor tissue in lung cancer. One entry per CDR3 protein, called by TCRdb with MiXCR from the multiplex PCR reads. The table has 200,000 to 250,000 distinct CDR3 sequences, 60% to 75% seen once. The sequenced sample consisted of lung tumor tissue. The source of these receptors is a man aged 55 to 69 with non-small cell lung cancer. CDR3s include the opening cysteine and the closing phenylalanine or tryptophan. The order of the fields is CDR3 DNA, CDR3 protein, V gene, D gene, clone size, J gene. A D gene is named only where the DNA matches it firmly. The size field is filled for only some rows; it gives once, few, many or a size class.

TGCGCCAACAGTCAAGATCTTTCACGGTCTTGGAGCTCTGGAAACACCATATATTTT	CANSQDLSRSWSSGNTIYF	TRBV4-1	.	.	TRBJ1-3
TGTGCCAGCAGTATGGAACGGGGGGTCATTGAGCAGTTCTTC	CASSMERGVIEQFF	TRBV2	TRBD2	.	TRBJ2-1
TGCAGTGCTATGATAGGTAGGGACACTGAAGCTTTCTTT	CSAMIGRDTEAFF	TRBV20-1	.	many	TRBJ1-1
TGTGCCAGCAGTGTTGAAGGAAGCTCCTACGAGCAGTACTTC	CASSVEGSSYEQYF	TRBV6-1	.	few	TRBJ2-7
TGTGCCAGCAACTTAGAAATCAGTGGACTCACTGAAACTTTCTTT	CASNLEISGLTETFF	TRBV11-2	.	.	TRBJ1-1
TGTGCCAACAGCCCGAGACTAGCCAACACCGGGGAGCTGTTTTTT	CANSPRLANTGELFF	TRBV5-4	TRBD2	.	TRBJ2-2
TGTGCCAGCAGTTTGGTGATGTATGAGCAGTTCTTC	CASSLVMYEQFF	TRBV12-3/TRBV12-4	.	few	TRBJ2-1
TGCGCCAGCAGCTGGGGGACAGGGGCCTACGAGCAGTACTTC	CASSWGTGAYEQYF	TRBV5-1	TRBD1	.	TRBJ2-7
TGCAGTGCTAGAGATCCGGGACCACAGAAAGCTTATGGCTACACATTC	CSARDPGPQKAYGYTF	TRBV20-1	.	.	TRBJ1-2
TGTGCCAGCAGCTCGACAGCGAGCAATCAGCCCCAGTATTTT	CASSSTASNQPQYF	TRBV7-8	.	once	TRBJ2-3
TGTGCCAGCAGCTTCCCACCGGGACAGGGGGCTATCTTTGGCTACACCTTC	CASSFPPGQGAIFGYTF	TRBV11-2	TRBD1	.	TRBJ1-2
TGTGCAAGCGCCTTCGGATCCGGGACAGGGGACGAGCAGTACTTC	CASAFGSGTGDEQYF	TRBV6-2/TRBV6-3	TRBD1	.	TRBJ2-7
TGTGCCAGCACTCCTATCTCTGGTGCCAACGTCATGAATTTC	CASTPISGANVMNF	TRBV11-2	.	.	TRBJ2-6
TGTGCCAGCAAGAGGGGTAGCGGGGGAGAGGGCAATGATCAGTTCTTC	CASKRGSGGEGNDQFF	TRBV2	TRBD2	.	TRBJ2-1
TGTGCCAGCAGCTTGGCAGGGTTCGCAGATACGCAGTATTTT	CASSLAGFADTQYF	TRBV5-4	.	.	TRBJ2-3
TGTGCCATCAGTGATGGTCAGGCTAGCACAGTTACGCAGTATTTT	CAISDGQASTVTQYF	TRBV6-4	.	.	TRBJ2-3
TGCGCCAGCAGCCAAGATAGCCTGGGGGCCGGGGAGCTGTTTTTT	CASSQDSLGAGELFF	TRBV4-1	.	.	TRBJ2-2
TGTGCCAGCAGCCAAGTGGAGCTCGGACAGACTCACTATGGCTACACCTTC	CASSQVELGQTHYGYTF	TRBV4-2	.	.	TRBJ1-2
TGTGCCAGCAGCTTAGAAGGCAGGGAGTATGAAGCTTTCTTT	CASSLEGREYEAFF	TRBV11-3	.	many	TRBJ1-1
TGCAGTGCCGCGGGGAGGGAGAGCTACAATGACCAGTTCTTC	CSAAGRESYNDQFF	TRBV20-1	TRBD2	.	TRBJ2-1
TGTGCCATCAGCAAGAGACAGGCTGATGAAAAACTGTTTTTT	CAISKRQADEKLFF	TRBV12-3/TRBV12-4	.	.	TRBJ1-4
TGTGCCAGCAGTGGTGGGATTGGGAACTCGCAGTACTTC	CASSGGIGNSQYF	TRBV6-1	.	once	TRBJ2-7
TGCGCCAGCAGCTGGCGACTAGCGGGGGACCAAGAGACCCAGTACTTC	CASSWRLAGDQETQYF	TRBV5-1	TRBD2	many	TRBJ2-5
TGTGCCAGCAGTCCCCCCGGGGGGGACTATGGCTACACCTTC	CASSPPGGDYGYTF	TRBV28	.	.	TRBJ1-2
TGTGCCAGCAGGAAGAAGGATGAAAAACTGTTTTTT	CASRKKDEKLFF	TRBV12-3/TRBV12-4	.	many	TRBJ1-4
TGTGCCAGCAGTGAAGAGGGGGGGCTCAACTATGGCTACACCTTC	CASSEEGGLNYGYTF	TRBV6-1	.	medium-sized	TRBJ1-2